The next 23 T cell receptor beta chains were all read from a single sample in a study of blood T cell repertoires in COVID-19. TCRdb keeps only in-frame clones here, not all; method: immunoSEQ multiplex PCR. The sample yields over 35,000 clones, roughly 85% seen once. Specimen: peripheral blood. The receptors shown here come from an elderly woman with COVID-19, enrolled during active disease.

The CDR3 nucleotides read TGTGCCAGCAGTTACTCGTGGAGCGGGGGAGGGGAGACCCAGTACTTC. Translating it yields CASSYSWSGGGETQYF. The V and J genes are TRBV6-6 and TRBJ2-5, with 8 bases matching TRBD2. Germline-derived CDR1 and CDR2 are MNHNY and SVGAGI (reference sequence). V lost 0 bases and J lost 5; bases outside the gene matches: 8. The CDR3 runs 16 residues.

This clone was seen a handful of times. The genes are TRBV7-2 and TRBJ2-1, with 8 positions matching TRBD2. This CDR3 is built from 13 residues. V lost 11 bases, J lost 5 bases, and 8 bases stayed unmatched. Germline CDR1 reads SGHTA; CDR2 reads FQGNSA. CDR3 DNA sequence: TGTGCCGGGGGGTTAGCGGGAAACAATGAGCAGTTCTTC. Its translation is CAGGLAGNNEQFF.

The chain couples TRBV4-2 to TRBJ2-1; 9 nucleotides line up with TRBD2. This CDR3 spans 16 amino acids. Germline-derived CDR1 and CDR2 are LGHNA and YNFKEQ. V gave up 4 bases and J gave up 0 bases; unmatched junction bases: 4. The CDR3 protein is CASSRGLASSYNEQFF. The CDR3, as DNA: TGTGCCAGCAGCCGTGGACTAGCGTCCTCCTACAATGAGCAGTTCTTC.

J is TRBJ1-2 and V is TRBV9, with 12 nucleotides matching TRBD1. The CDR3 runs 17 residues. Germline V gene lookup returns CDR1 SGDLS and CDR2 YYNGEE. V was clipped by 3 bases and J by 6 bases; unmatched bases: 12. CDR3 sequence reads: CASSERVLGTGGNGYTF. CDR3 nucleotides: TGTGCCAGCAGCGAGAGGGTCTTGGGGACAGGGGGCAATGGCTACACCTTC. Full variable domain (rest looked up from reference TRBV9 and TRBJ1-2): DSGVTQTPKHLITATGQRVTLRCSPRSGDLSVYWYQQSLDQGLQFLIQYYNGEERAKGNILERFSAQQFPDLHSELNLSSLELGDSALYFCASSERVLGTGGNGYTFGSGTRLTVV.

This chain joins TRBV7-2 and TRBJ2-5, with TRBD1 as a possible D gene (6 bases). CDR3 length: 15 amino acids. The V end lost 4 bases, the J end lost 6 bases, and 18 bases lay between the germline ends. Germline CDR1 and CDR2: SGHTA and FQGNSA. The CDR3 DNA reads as TGTGCCAGCAGCTGGGGGCCCTCCGGTTCCCAGACCCAGTACTTC. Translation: CASSWGPSGSQTQYF.

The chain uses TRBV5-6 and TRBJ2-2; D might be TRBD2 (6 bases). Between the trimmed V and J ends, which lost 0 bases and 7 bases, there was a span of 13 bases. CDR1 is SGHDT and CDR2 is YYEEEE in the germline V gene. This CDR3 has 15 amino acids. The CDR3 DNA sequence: TGTGCCAGCAGCTTGGAGGGACTGGGGATCGGGGAGCTGTTTTTT. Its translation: CASSLEGLGIGELFF.

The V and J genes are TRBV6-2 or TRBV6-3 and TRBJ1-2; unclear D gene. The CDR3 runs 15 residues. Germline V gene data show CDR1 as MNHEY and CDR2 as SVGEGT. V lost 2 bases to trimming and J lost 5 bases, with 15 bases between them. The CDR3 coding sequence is TGTGCCAGCAGTTACAACGTACAAGAGAGGTATGGCTACACCTTC. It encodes CASSYNVQERYGYTF.

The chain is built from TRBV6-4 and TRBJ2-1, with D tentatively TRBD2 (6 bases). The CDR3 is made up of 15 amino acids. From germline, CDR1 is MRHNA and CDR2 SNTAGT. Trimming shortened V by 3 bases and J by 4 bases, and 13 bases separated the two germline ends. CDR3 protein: CASSEGGGPYNEQFF. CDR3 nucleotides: TGTGCCAGCAGTGAGGGAGGCGGGCCGTACAATGAGCAGTTCTTC.

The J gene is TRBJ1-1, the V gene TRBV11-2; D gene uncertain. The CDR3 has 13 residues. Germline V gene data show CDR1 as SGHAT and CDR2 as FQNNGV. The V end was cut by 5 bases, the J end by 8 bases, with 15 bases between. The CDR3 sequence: CASSPRSGSEAFF. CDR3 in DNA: TGTGCCAGCAGCCCCCGGTCGGGATCCGAAGCTTTCTTT.

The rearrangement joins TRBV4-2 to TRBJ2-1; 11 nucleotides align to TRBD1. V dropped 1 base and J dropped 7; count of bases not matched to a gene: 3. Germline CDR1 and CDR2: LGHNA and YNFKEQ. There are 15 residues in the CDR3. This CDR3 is CASSQVGTGGNEQFF. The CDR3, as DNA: TGTGCCAGCAGCCAAGTGGGGACAGGGGGTAATGAGCAGTTCTTC.

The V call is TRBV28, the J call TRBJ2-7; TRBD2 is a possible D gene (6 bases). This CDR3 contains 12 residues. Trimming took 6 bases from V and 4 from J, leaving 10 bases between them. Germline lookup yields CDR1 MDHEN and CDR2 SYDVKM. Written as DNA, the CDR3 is TGTGCCAGCAGCCATCGGGGGTACGAGCAGTACTTC. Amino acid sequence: CASSHRGYEQYF.

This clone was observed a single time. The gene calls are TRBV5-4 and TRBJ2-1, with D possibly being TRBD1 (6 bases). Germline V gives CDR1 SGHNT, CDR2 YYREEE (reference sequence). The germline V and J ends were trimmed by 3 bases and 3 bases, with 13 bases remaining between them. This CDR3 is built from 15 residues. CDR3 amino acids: CASSSEPRGYNEQFF. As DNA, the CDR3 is TGTGCCAGCAGCTCCGAACCCAGGGGCTACAATGAGCAGTTCTTC.

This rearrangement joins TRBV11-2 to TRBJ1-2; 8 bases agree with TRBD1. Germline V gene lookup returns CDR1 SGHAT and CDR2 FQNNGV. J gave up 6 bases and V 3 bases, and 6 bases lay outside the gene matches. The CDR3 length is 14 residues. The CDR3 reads CASSFSTGVNGYTF. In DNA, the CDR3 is TGTGCCAGCAGCTTCTCGACAGGGGTAAATGGCTACACCTTC.

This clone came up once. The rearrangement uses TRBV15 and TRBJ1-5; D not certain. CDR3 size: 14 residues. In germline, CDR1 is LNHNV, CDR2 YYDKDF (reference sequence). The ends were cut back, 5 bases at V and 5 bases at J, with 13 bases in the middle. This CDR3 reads CATSLTSRDQPQHF. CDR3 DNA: TGTGCCACCAGCTTAACTTCCCGAGATCAGCCCCAGCATTTT.

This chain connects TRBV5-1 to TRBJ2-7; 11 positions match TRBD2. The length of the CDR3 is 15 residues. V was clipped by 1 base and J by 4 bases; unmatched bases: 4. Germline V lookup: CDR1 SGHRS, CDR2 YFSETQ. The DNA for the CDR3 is TGCGCCAGCAGCTTGACTAGCGGGAGCTATTACGAGCAGTACTTC. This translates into CASSLTSGSYYEQYF.

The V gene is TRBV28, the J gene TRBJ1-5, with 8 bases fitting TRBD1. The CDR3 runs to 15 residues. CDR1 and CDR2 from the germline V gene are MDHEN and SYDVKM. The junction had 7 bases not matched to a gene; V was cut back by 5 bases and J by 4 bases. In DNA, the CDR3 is TGTGCCAGCAGTCCAGGGGGCAATGGGAATCAGCCCCAGCATTTT. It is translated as CASSPGGNGNQPQHF.

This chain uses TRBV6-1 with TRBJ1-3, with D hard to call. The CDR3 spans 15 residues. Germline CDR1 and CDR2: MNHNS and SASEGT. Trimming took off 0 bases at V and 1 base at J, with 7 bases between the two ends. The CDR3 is CASSEAQWSGNTIYF. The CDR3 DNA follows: TGTGCCAGCAGTGAAGCTCAGTGGTCTGGAAACACCATATATTTT.

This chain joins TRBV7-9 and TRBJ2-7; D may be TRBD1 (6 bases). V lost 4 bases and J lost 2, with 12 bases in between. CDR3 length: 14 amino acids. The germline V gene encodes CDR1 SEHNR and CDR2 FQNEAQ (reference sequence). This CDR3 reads CASSSAGVTYEQYF. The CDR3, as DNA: TGTGCCAGCAGCTCCGCAGGGGTAACCTACGAGCAGTACTTC.

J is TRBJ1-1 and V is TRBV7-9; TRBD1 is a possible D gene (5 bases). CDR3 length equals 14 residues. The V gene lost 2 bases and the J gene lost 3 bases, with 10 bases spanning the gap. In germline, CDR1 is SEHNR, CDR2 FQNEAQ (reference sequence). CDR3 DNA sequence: TGTGCCAGCAGCTTAATCGGGGGAGACACTGAAGCTTTCTTT. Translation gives CASSLIGGDTEAFF.

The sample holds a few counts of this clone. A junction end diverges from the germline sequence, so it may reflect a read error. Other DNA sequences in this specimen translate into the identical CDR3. CDR3 region: CASSPGTGGSGAF. CDR3 DNA sequence: TGTGCCAGCAGTCCCGGGACAGGGGGTAGTGGAGCCTTC. J is TRBJ1-2 and V is TRBV12-3 or TRBV12-4; 11 positions match TRBD1. The CDR3 is 13 amino acids.

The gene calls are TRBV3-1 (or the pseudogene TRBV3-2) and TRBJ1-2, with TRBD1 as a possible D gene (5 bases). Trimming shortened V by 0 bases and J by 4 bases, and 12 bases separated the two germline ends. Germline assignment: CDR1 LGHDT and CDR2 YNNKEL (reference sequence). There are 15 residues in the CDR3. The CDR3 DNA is TGTGCCAGCAGCCAAGATAGGCGGGGGGTCTATGGCTACACCTTC. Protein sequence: CASSQDRRGVYGYTF.

In DNA, the CDR3 is TGTGCCAGCAGATCGGGACAACGCTACGAGCAGTACTTC. It specifies CASRSGQRYEQYF. This chain uses TRBV11-1 with TRBJ2-7, with D maybe TRBD1 (6 bases). The CDR3 loop spans 13 amino acids. Per the germline V gene, CDR1 is SGHAT and CDR2 is FQDESV (reference sequence). The ends were cut back, 6 bases at V and 3 bases at J, with 12 bases in the middle.

CDR3 in DNA: TGTGCCACCAGTGATGGTGGACAGGGAGGAACCGGGGAGCTGTTTTTT. Its protein is CATSDGGQGGTGELFF. The gene calls are TRBV24-1 and TRBJ2-2; 8 positions agree with TRBD1. This CDR3 has 16 residues. Per the germline V gene, CDR1 is KGHDR and CDR2 is SFDVKD. V dropped 3 bases and J dropped 5; count of bases not matched to a gene: 7.